The clone carrying this T cell receptor beta chain has more than one count but fewer than ten. Germline CDR1 is DFQATT and CDR2 is SNEGSKA (reference sequence). Trimming took 6 bases from V and 2 from J; bases not matched to a gene: 6. The CDR3 runs to 14 residues. The sample is drawn from a study of blood T cells in healthy people across ages. The second PCR ran about 7 to 12 cycles with a sample-barcoded 5' primer and J-beta primers. TCRdb reprocessed the 5' RACE reads with MiXCR, giving one entry per CDR3 protein. Of some 550,000 distinct CDR3 sequences in the sample, less than 60% were seen once. Material: blood. This receptor was identified in a man at least 80 years old in good health. This chain joins TRBV20-1 and TRBJ2-1; 8 positions agree with TRBD2. DNA of the CDR3: TGCAGTGCCCCGGCGGGGGGTACCTACAATGAGCAGTTCTTC. It encodes CSAPAGGTYNEQFF.